This TCR beta chain comes out of a study of TIL therapy for anti-PD-1-resistant metastatic lung cancer. Across the study: Tumors had a median PD-L1 proportion score of 4.5% to 7%.

The libraries were made with immunoSEQ v3. The protocol was immunoSEQ multiplex PCR, while the TCRdb copy is restricted to in-frame clones and leaves out a portion. Found here are some 7,000 clones, under 65% of them singletons; the top ten hold approximately 8.4%. This clone occurred a few times. CDR3 size: 14 residues. Trimming removed 10 bases at V and 2 bases at J, with 15 bases between. The germline CDR1 and CDR2 sequences are MNHNY and SVGAGI (reference sequence). Indicated time point: pre-treatment sample, taken before nivolumab and TIL therapy. Pleural nodules or supraclavicular lymph nodes made up most of the excised metastases sampled.

The starting material was tumor tissue, obtained at baseline. The gene calls are TRBV6-6 and TRBJ1-5, with D hard to call. This clonotype originated in a person aged 25-85 years with non-small cell lung cancer. The CDR3 here is CATSPGLGNQPQHF. CDR3 nucleotides: TGTGCCACCTCGCCCGGCCTGGGCAATCAGCCCCAGCATTTT.